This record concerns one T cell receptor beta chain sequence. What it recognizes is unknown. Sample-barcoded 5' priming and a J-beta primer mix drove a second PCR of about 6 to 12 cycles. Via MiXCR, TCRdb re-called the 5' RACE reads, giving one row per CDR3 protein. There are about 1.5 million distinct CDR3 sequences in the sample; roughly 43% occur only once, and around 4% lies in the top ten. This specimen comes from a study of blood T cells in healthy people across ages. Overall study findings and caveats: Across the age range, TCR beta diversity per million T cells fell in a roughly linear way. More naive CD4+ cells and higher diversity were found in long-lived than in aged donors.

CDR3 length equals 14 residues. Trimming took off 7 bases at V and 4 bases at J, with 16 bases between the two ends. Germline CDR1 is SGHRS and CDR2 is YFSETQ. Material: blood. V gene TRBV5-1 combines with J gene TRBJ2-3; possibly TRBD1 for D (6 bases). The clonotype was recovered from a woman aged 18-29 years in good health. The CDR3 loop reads CASAVQGHADTQYF. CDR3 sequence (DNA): TGCGCCAGCGCCGTACAGGGACATGCAGATACGCAGTATTTT.